Detailed here is one T cell receptor beta chain. Two oligonucleotides, mixed equimolar, formed the beta constant-region primer covering TRBC1 and TRBC2. MiXCR, applied by TCRdb to the UMI-ligation and nested PCR reads, yields one record per CDR3 protein. The sample shows around 27,000 distinct CDR3 sequences, approximately 11% of them seen only once. This sample is part of a study of naive and memory T cell subsets. CDR3 length: 13 residues. Trimming removed 0 bases at V and 5 bases at J, with 5 bases between. Germline V gene lookup returns CDR1 LGHDT and CDR2 YNNKEL (reference sequence). This TCR was sampled from a human donor in good health. The sample taken for sequencing was effector memory CD4+ T cells from blood. Subset specified: effector memory, CD45RA- CD27-. The V call is TRBV3-1, the J call TRBJ1-5, with no clear D. CDR3 amino acids: CASSQESDQPQHF. The DNA for the CDR3 is TGTGCCAGCAGCCAAGAAAGCGATCAGCCCCAGCATTTT.